The source of this TCR beta chain is a study of beta chain features in type 1 diabetes. Expressed TCRB transcripts were sequenced after all isolated RNA was converted to cDNA. Only in-frame clones appear in the TCRdb table, and some are missing; sequencing was by immunoSEQ multiplex PCR. The table records under 200,000 clones, about 8.1% of them present only once. Study-wide results and caveats: The similarity of naive, central memory and Treg TCRB repertoires appeared greater among patients than among healthy donors. Patients with type 1 diabetes showed fewer VDJ junction insertions and more deletions. Shortening of TCRB CDR3s, moderate but significant, appeared in all four CD4+ subsets of Type 1 diabetes patients.

The purity of all sorted populations exceeded 98%. In this sample, this clone turned up a few times. Antigen: not known. The length of the CDR3 is 14 residues. Germline lookup yields CDR1 MNHEY and CDR2 SMNVEV (reference sequence). The trim removed 2 bases at V and 3 bases at J, leaving 2 bases unmatched. The clonotype originates from a woman between 18 and 30 years old with type 1 diabetes. Sequenced: central memory CD4+ T cells from blood. The chain is built from TRBV27 and TRBJ2-3; 7 nucleotides line up with TRBD1. The CDR3 reads CASSLGRGTDTQYF. CDR3 nucleotide sequence: TGTGCCAGCAGTTTAGGCAGGGGGACAGATACGCAGTATTTT.